The clone carrying this T cell receptor beta chain was seen only once. What it binds is not known. With 60 Vbeta and 13 Jbeta primers, the PCR was carried out. TCRdb keeps only in-frame clones here, not all; method: immunoSEQ multiplex PCR. The table shows some 130,000 clones, with 65% to 80% occurring only once. This sample was included in a study of cytomegalovirus exposure and HLA in healthy donors. The germline V gene encodes CDR1 GTSNPN and CDR2 SVGIG (reference sequence). The CDR3 is 14 amino acids. V shed 3 bases and J 7 bases; nucleotides not matched to a gene: 8. Regarding the study as a whole: Earlier results showed most TCR beta V segments being productive about 90% or about 30% of the time. Later examination showed HLA-associated TCR beta chains had greater clonal expansion than equally common others. A later analysis linked 15,000 to 20,000 TCR beta sequences to HLA alleles at 0.05 false discovery rate.

Each donor's status was that of a healthy bone marrow donor. The gene calls are TRBV30 and TRBJ2-7; 11 bases are a match to TRBD2. This sequence originates from a male donor in good health and CMV-seronegative. The specimen sequenced was PBMCs. The CDR3 is CAWSLLAGVREQYF. Written as DNA, the CDR3 is TGTGCCTGGAGCCTACTAGCGGGAGTTAGGGAGCAGTACTTC.